This T cell receptor (beta chain) was recovered during a study of T cells in women clearing cervical HPV infection. Study summary: Blood came at first lesion visit for cases, post-clearance for controls. Study outcomes and limitations: Repertoire richness, not evenness, was significantly elevated in CIN3+ cases versus controls. TRBV6-7 abundance was lower in cases than controls (roughly 0.11% versus 0.16%).

TCRdb's copy holds only in-frame clones and misses some; the assay was immunoSEQ multiplex PCR. Its clone listing holds roughly 14,000 clones. All participants had a single incident cervical HPV16 infection, and prevalent HPV16 infections were excluded. For this clone: Its antigen is unidentified. A junction boundary mismatches the germline segment, possibly from a read error. With the read ending 3 residues before the CDR3 end, the germline J gene is used to fill in that end.

This CDR3 contains 15 residues. Germline CDR1 and CDR2: LGHNA and YNFKEQ. The sequence derives from a woman between 18 and 69 years old with a cervical HPV16 infection that either progressed to CIN3+ or cleared (not recorded which). The sequenced sample was blood buffy coat. This sequence joins TRBV4-2 and TRBJ1-2; 7 nucleotides align to TRBD1. The CDR3 DNA, read in part, is TGCGCCAGCAGCCAACGTAATCAGGGGGACTATGGC. It translates to CASSQRNQGDYG. The CDR3 in full is CASSQRNQGDYGYTF.